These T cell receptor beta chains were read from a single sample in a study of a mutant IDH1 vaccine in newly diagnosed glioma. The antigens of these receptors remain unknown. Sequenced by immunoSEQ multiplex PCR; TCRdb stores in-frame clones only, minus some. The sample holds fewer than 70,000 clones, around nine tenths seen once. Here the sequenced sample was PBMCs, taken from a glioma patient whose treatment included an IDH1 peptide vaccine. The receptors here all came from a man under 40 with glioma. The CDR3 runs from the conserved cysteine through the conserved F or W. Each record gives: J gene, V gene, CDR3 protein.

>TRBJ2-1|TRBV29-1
CSVGQTYNEQFF
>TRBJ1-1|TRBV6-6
CASSYSSPKGTEAFF
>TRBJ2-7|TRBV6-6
CASSTGVREQYF
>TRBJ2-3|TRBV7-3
CASSDRTGGTDTQYF
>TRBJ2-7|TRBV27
CASRGLAENSYEQYF
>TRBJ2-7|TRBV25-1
CASSETRTGGAEQYF
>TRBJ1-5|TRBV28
CASHRGPFQHF
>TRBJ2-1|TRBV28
CALRGHALSEQFF
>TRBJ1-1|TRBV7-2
CASSLMGVNTEAFF
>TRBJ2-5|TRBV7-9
CASSSNQLETQYF
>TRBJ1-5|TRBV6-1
CASSISERRQPQHF
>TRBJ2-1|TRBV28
CASREAGGLDNEQFF
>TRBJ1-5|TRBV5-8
CASSLGRTQPQHF
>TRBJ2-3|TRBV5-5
CASSTGQGEGSTDTQYF
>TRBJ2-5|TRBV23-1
CASSQLMESETQYF
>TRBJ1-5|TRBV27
CATQRGAGQPQHF
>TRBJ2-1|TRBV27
CASSPRGAGAFNEQFF
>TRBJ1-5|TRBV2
CASGDRLSNQPQHF
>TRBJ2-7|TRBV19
CASSIGTSGTYEQYF
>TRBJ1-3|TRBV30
CAWRFGNTIYF
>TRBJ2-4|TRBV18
CASSPTQSHRNIQYF
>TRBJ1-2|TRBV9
CASGPNYGYTF
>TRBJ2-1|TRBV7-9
CASSASRTAGRRKNEQFF
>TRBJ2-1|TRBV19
CASSRTYNNEQFF
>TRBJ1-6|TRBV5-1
CASSRDSSSYNSPLHF
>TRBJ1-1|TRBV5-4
CASSLDGVTEAFF
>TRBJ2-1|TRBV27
CASSFLPGPDNEQFF
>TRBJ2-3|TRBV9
CASSMPGGSRTDTQYF
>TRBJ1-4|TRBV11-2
CASSFLGGNEKLFF
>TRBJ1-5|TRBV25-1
CASSEFPTGQPQHF
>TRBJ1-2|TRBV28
CASTGTDRDGYTF
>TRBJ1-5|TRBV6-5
CASSYARAGQPQHF
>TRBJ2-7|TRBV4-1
CASSLRLAGGYEQYF
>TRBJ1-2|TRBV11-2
CASSSGGARGYTF
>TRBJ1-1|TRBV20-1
CSARGAREAFF
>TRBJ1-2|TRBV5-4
CASSWGRGARGYTF
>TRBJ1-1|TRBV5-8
CASSSSGLMNTEAFF
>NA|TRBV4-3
CASSQDDSYEQYF
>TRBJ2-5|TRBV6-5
CASSYSWNSRETQYF
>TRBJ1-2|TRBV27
CASSSPIGGQGYTF